These T cell receptor beta chains were read from a single sample in a study of T cell repertoires in cytomegalovirus infection. TCRdb itself ran the reads through MiXCR, one entry per CDR3 protein. The sample carries about 310,000 distinct CDR3 sequences, around 25% recorded once. These TCRs' antigens remain unknown. The sample in question was cultured PBMCs, obtained from culture after CMV antigen stimulation. These receptors originate from a human donor in good health (CMV status not recorded). Some clones in this sample may be carry-over from other donors' samples. Each CDR3 is given with its conserved first and last residue. Fields, in order: clone size, D gene, V gene, J gene, CDR3 DNA, CDR3 protein. A D gene is named only where the DNA matches it firmly. Some rows have no size entry. The others give once, few or many, or a class for an expanded clone.

clone_size: .
d_call: TRBD2
v_call: TRBV6-1
j_call: TRBJ2-2
cdr3_nt: TGTGCCAGCAGTGAAGAGGGTGGTAGACTAGCGGGGGACGGGGAGCTGTTTTTT
cdr3_aa: CASSEEGGRLAGDGELFF

clone_size: many
d_call: .
v_call: TRBV18
j_call: TRBJ2-3
cdr3_nt: TGTGCCAGCTCGCCGGACCCTTGGGCCACAGATACGCAGTATTTT
cdr3_aa: CASSPDPWATDTQYF

clone_size: few
d_call: TRBD2
v_call: TRBV6-4
j_call: TRBJ2-3
cdr3_nt: TGTGCCAGCGGAGCGGGAGGCACAGATACGCAGTATTTT
cdr3_aa: CASGAGGTDTQYF

clone_size: .
d_call: TRBD1
v_call: TRBV6-1
j_call: TRBJ1-1
cdr3_nt: TGTGCCAGCAGTGAAGCGCTTCGGACAGGAGGGAACACTGAAGCTTTCTTT
cdr3_aa: CASSEALRTGGNTEAFF

clone_size: .
d_call: TRBD1
v_call: TRBV14
j_call: TRBJ1-1
cdr3_nt: TGTGCCAGCACCCCGGGGCAGGGGGACACTGAAGCTTTCTTT
cdr3_aa: CASTPGQGDTEAFF

clone_size: .
d_call: .
v_call: TRBV7-6
j_call: TRBJ2-5
cdr3_nt: TGTGCCAGCAGCGAATGGGGGTTACGGGAGACCCAGTACTTC
cdr3_aa: CASSEWGLRETQYF

clone_size: .
d_call: .
v_call: TRBV27
j_call: TRBJ1-6
cdr3_nt: TGTGCCAGCAGTTTATCGTCCGTAAAATCACCCCTCCACTTT
cdr3_aa: CASSLSSVKSPLHF

clone_size: few
d_call: .
v_call: TRBV28
j_call: TRBJ2-7
cdr3_nt: TGTGCCAGCAGCTCCCGGGTTACCTACGAGCAGTACTTC
cdr3_aa: CASSSRVTYEQYF

clone_size: .
d_call: .
v_call: TRBV7-9
j_call: TRBJ1-1
cdr3_nt: TGTGCCAGCAGCTCGCAGGGGTTGATTGGCACTGAAGCTTTCTTT
cdr3_aa: CASSSQGLIGTEAFF

clone_size: many
d_call: .
v_call: TRBV20-1
j_call: TRBJ2-3
cdr3_nt: TGCAGTGCTAGTCTCAATCCGGGCACAGATACGCAGTATTTT
cdr3_aa: CSASLNPGTDTQYF

clone_size: .
d_call: .
v_call: TRBV7-7
j_call: TRBJ2-1
cdr3_nt: TGTGCTAGCAGCTTGTTTCGGCATCCCCTCTCCTACAATGAGCAGTTCTTC
cdr3_aa: CASSLFRHPLSYNEQFF

clone_size: .
d_call: .
v_call: TRBV28
j_call: TRBJ1-5
cdr3_nt: TGTGCCAGCAGCTCCCCGGGCAGGGGCAATCAGCCCCAGCATTTT
cdr3_aa: CASSSPGRGNQPQHF

clone_size: .
d_call: .
v_call: TRBV25-1
j_call: TRBJ2-5
cdr3_nt: TGTGCCAGCAGTGAGCGGGACTATGGGGGCGTGGAGACCCAGTACTTC
cdr3_aa: CASSERDYGGVETQYF

clone_size: few
d_call: .
v_call: TRBV2
j_call: TRBJ1-5
cdr3_nt: TGTGCCAGCACCACGGGGGCCAGGGGCAATCAGCCCCAGCATTTT
cdr3_aa: CASTTGARGNQPQHF

clone_size: many
d_call: .
v_call: TRBV7-2
j_call: TRBJ1-2
cdr3_nt: TGTGCCAGCAGCTTAGTCGTCAGGGACAACTATGGCTACACCTTC
cdr3_aa: CASSLVVRDNYGYTF

clone_size: few
d_call: .
v_call: TRBV7-2
j_call: TRBJ1-6
cdr3_nt: TGTGCCAGCAGCTTAGAGGGGGTCTCTAATTCACCCCTCCACTTT
cdr3_aa: CASSLEGVSNSPLHF

clone_size: .
d_call: TRBD2
v_call: TRBV7-6
j_call: TRBJ2-3
cdr3_nt: TGTGCCAGCAGCTTAGGGATTGGGGGACCGACTAGCGCCAAAGATACGCAGTATTTT
cdr3_aa: CASSLGIGGPTSAKDTQYF

clone_size: .
d_call: .
v_call: TRBV12-3/TRBV12-4
j_call: TRBJ1-2
cdr3_nt: TGTGCCAGCAGTCGGACTCTCGCTAACTATGGCTACACCTTC
cdr3_aa: CASSRTLANYGYTF

clone_size: .
d_call: .
v_call: TRBV2
j_call: TRBJ2-7
cdr3_nt: TGTGCCAGCAGTGTGCTAGCCCCCTACGAGCAGTACTTC
cdr3_aa: CASSVLAPYEQYF

clone_size: few
d_call: TRBD2
v_call: TRBV6-2/TRBV6-3
j_call: TRBJ2-1
cdr3_nt: TGTGCCAGCAGTCCACTCGAGTGGGTTAGCGGGGCTCACAATGAGCAGTTCTTC
cdr3_aa: CASSPLEWVSGAHNEQFF

clone_size: many
d_call: .
v_call: TRBV7-2
j_call: TRBJ2-3
cdr3_nt: TGTGCCAGCAGAGATCGGAGGGGCGCCGATACGCAGTATTTT
cdr3_aa: CASRDRRGADTQYF

clone_size: .
d_call: .
v_call: TRBV6-1
j_call: TRBJ1-1
cdr3_nt: TGTGCCAGCAGAGGCGGACAGCCTATAGCTGAAGCTTTCTTT
cdr3_aa: CASRGGQPIAEAFF

clone_size: .
d_call: .
v_call: TRBV7-9
j_call: TRBJ1-2
cdr3_nt: TGTGCCAGCAGCTCCCTGGGAGGGGTAGATGGCTACACCTTC
cdr3_aa: CASSSLGGVDGYTF

clone_size: many
d_call: .
v_call: TRBV7-2
j_call: TRBJ1-2
cdr3_nt: TGTGCCAGCAGCACCAGCACTAACTATGGCTACACCTTC
cdr3_aa: CASSTSTNYGYTF

clone_size: .
d_call: TRBD1
v_call: TRBV7-9
j_call: TRBJ2-3
cdr3_nt: TGTGCCAGCAGCTTAGCGGAATGGACAGGGCCCACAGATACGCAGTATTTT
cdr3_aa: CASSLAEWTGPTDTQYF

clone_size: .
d_call: TRBD1
v_call: TRBV18
j_call: TRBJ2-1
cdr3_nt: TGTGCCAGCTTCGCCCGGGACAGGATTTACAATGAGCAGTTCTTC
cdr3_aa: CASFARDRIYNEQFF

clone_size: .
d_call: .
v_call: TRBV7-8
j_call: TRBJ1-2
cdr3_nt: TGTGCCAGCAGCTTAGTTTCGCGGGCGGGTGTTATTGACTACACCTTC
cdr3_aa: CASSLVSRAGVIDYTF

clone_size: few
d_call: .
v_call: TRBV6-1
j_call: TRBJ2-7
cdr3_nt: TGTGCCAGCAGTCCGGCCCCAACCTACGAGCAGTACTTC
cdr3_aa: CASSPAPTYEQYF

clone_size: few
d_call: .
v_call: TRBV5-1
j_call: TRBJ1-4
cdr3_nt: TGCGCCAGCAGCCGCCCGGACAGCTCAAATGAAAAACTGTTTTTT
cdr3_aa: CASSRPDSSNEKLFF

clone_size: few
d_call: TRBD1
v_call: TRBV11-2
j_call: TRBJ1-2
cdr3_nt: TGTGCCAGCAGCCTCTCATTAACAGGGGAAGACTATGGCTACACCTTC
cdr3_aa: CASSLSLTGEDYGYTF

clone_size: many
d_call: TRBD1
v_call: TRBV7-9
j_call: TRBJ2-1
cdr3_nt: TGTGCCAGCAGCTTAGTTGGGACAGGGACCTACAATGAGCAGTTCTTC
cdr3_aa: CASSLVGTGTYNEQFF

clone_size: few
d_call: TRBD2
v_call: TRBV7-2
j_call: TRBJ2-7
cdr3_nt: TGTGCCAGCAGCCGTGAAGCGGGAGGTGGGTCCTACGAGCAGTACTTC
cdr3_aa: CASSREAGGGSYEQYF

clone_size: .
d_call: TRBD2
v_call: TRBV6-2/TRBV6-3
j_call: TRBJ2-7
cdr3_nt: TGTGCCAGCAGCATGACTAGCGGCTACGAGCAGTACTTC
cdr3_aa: CASSMTSGYEQYF